This T cell receptor (beta chain) was sequenced for a study of post-analysis software for immune sequencing data. Study context: Relapsing-remitting, secondary progressive and progressive-relapsing forms made up the multiple sclerosis disease courses.

Only a few counts were recorded for this clonotype. The target antigen is unknown. This CDR3 has 12 amino acids. Trimming took 6 bases from V and 3 from J, leaving 9 bases between them. Germline V gene sequence: CDR1 MNHNY, CDR2 SVGAGI (reference sequence). Regarding the study as a whole: In patients, five or six TRBV segments were more frequent than in controls, with TRBV5-6, TRBV5-1 and TRBV20-1 among them. Clustering by F measure revealed strong co-clustering among samples prepared together in one batch. Compared with controls, patients showed significantly lower normalized Chao1 diversity.

Unique molecular identifiers were built into the TCR beta cDNA libraries. Once about 0.95 to 10 million T cells were used, approximately 470,000 cDNA molecules resulted. Each CDR3 protein is one row after TCRdb ran MiXCR on the PCR reads. Among 450,000 to 700,000 distinct CDR3 sequences, roughly 45% were seen once, and the ten largest hold 1.7%. This sequence originates from a girl between 10 and 17 years old with multiple sclerosis. The chain uses TRBV6-6 and TRBJ2-7; the D is unclear. Sequencing was done on a sample of blood. In nucleotides, the CDR3 is TGTGCCAGCAGCCCCATGGACTACGAGCAGTACTTC. Residues: CASSPMDYEQYF.